Included here is one T cell receptor (beta chain) sequence, with context. The data belong to a study of blood T cell repertoires in COVID-19. Study as a whole: Whether acute or convalescent, the COVID-19 samples came from the United States, Italy and Spain. From T cells, B-cell-depleted T cells, or PBMCs came the material, which was cDNA or gDNA.

V lost 3 bases and J lost 5, with 11 bases in between. The CDR3 has 14 amino acids. Germline V lookup: CDR1 MNHNS, CDR2 SASEGT. In the original processing: Estimation of nucleated cell counts relied on the amplification of reference gene primers. Libraries were prepared by immunoSEQ multiplex PCR; TCRdb keeps only in-frame clonotypes and omits some of them. That table furnishes V, J and clone size, whereas the DNA furnished D and trimming. The table has roughly 160,000 clones, 86% seen once. The V and J genes are TRBV6-1 and TRBJ2-1; TRBD2 might be the D (6 bases). Sequencing used peripheral blood. This receptor was identified in a man aged 55-75 years with acute or convalescent COVID-19. The CDR3 sequence: CASSDGTRDNEQFF. The CDR3 DNA reads as TGTGCCAGCAGTGACGGGACTCGGGACAATGAGCAGTTCTTC.